Listed below are T cell receptor beta chains from one sample, sequenced in a study of chemoradiotherapy in HPV16-positive cancers. This table comes from immunoSEQ multiplex PCR, and its TCRdb copy is limited to in-frame clones, with some not included. This table holds some 70,000 clones, roughly 86% found once. The specimen was blood, collected from a patient who underwent chemoradiotherapy. The receptors stem from a human donor with HPV-associated anogenital cancer. Both conserved end residues are part of each CDR3. Fields, in order: D gene, V gene, J gene, CDR3 length, clone size, CDR3 protein, CDR3 DNA. D genes are given only for firm matches. Expanded clones are given a class, and other clones once, few, many or no size at all.

>.|TRBV6-5|TRBJ1-1|13|.
CASSYSLDTEAFF
TGTGCCAGCAGTTACAGTTTAGACACTGAAGCTTTCTTT
>.|TRBV5-4|TRBJ2-6|15|.
CASSQTGSGANVLTF
TGTGCCAGCAGCCAAACAGGGTCAGGGGCCAACGTCCTGACTTTC
>TRBD1|TRBV7-9|TRBJ1-4|14|.
CASSFGQGKEKLFF
TGTGCCAGCAGCTTCGGACAGGGGAAAGAAAAACTGTTTTTT
>.|TRBV28|TRBJ2-7|15|.
CASSFTGPNSYEQYF
TGTGCCAGCAGTTTTACAGGACCTAACTCCTACGAGCAGTACTTC
>.|TRBV18|TRBJ2-3|14|.
CASSPGSSRGTQYF
TGTGCCAGCTCACCTGGGTCTTCCAGAGGTACGCAGTATTTT
>.|TRBV19|TRBJ2-3|15|.
CASSSPNGGTDTQYF
TGTGCCAGTAGTTCGCCGAACGGTGGCACAGATACGCAGTATTTT
>TRBD1|TRBV10-3|TRBJ2-2|14|.
CAISVDRGVGELFF
TGTGCCATCAGTGTGGACAGGGGCGTCGGGGAGCTGTTTTTT
>.|TRBV7-2|TRBJ2-2|16|.
CATEIWRGPNTGELFF
TGTGCCACCGAAATCTGGCGCGGCCCGAACACCGGGGAGCTGTTTTTT
>TRBD2|TRBV27|TRBJ2-2|16|.
CASRSLGGANTGELFF
TGTGCCAGCAGATCCCTCGGGGGGGCGAACACCGGGGAGCTGTTTTTT
>.|TRBV6-6|TRBJ1-6|14|.
CASEARSYNSPLHF
TGTGCCAGCGAGGCGAGGTCCTATAATTCACCCCTCCACTTT
>.|TRBV7-5|TRBJ1-6|13|.
CARSPTIKSPLHF
TGTGCCAGAAGCCCCACTATAAAGTCACCCCTCCACTTT
>.|TRBV19|TRBJ1-3|12|.
CASSMEGNTIYF
TGTGCCAGTAGTATGGAAGGAAACACCATATATTTT
>.|TRBV27|TRBJ1-1|14|once
CASSLRDVNTEAFF
TGTGCCAGCAGTTTACGCGACGTGAACACTGAAGCTTTCTTT
>.|TRBV19|TRBJ2-1|13|few
CASNKGGGNEQFF
TGTGCCAGTAACAAGGGAGGAGGCAATGAGCAGTTCTTC
>.|TRBV5-1|TRBJ1-5|14|.
CASSSGRAGQPQHF
TGCGCCAGCAGCTCAGGGAGAGCGGGTCAGCCCCAGCATTTT
>.|TRBV7-2|TRBJ2-1|15|.
CASSPMSRRGFEQFF
TGTGCCAGCAGCCCCATGAGCCGTCGGGGGTTTGAGCAGTTCTTC
>.|TRBV4-3|TRBJ1-5|16|.
CASSQEGRGGYQPQHF
TGCGCCAGCAGCCAAGAAGGCAGGGGCGGCTATCAGCCCCAGCATTTT
>TRBD1|TRBV5-6|TRBJ1-2|14|.
CASSWKDRVNGYTF
TGTGCCAGCAGCTGGAAGGACAGGGTCAATGGCTACACCTTC
>.|TRBV5-1|TRBJ2-5|13|.
CASSFDTTETQYF
TGCGCCAGCAGCTTCGATACTACGGAGACCCAGTACTTC
>.|TRBV7-9|TRBJ1-2|15|few
CASSLALRQASGYTF
TGTGCCAGCAGCTTAGCGCTCCGACAGGCCAGTGGCTACACCTTC
>TRBD2|TRBV5-1|TRBJ2-1|15|.
CASSSPGGGDNEQFF
TGCGCCAGCAGCTCCCCGGGGGGAGGGGACAATGAGCAGTTCTTC
>TRBD2|TRBV28|TRBJ2-2|12|.
CAARGRAGELFF
TGTGCCGCCCGGGGGAGGGCCGGGGAGCTGTTTTTT
>TRBD1|TRBV11-2|TRBJ1-2|15|.
CASSLVTGGLGGYTF
TGTGCCAGCAGCTTAGTTACAGGGGGCTTGGGAGGCTACACCTTC
>TRBD2|TRBV11-2|TRBJ2-7|13|few
CASLHSGRDEQYF
TGTGCCAGCCTTCATAGCGGGAGAGACGAGCAGTACTTC
>.|TRBV30|TRBJ2-1|15|.
CAWSTDSGAYNEQFF
TGTGCCTGGAGTACCGACTCGGGGGCCTACAATGAGCAGTTCTTC
>TRBD1|TRBV19|TRBJ1-2|13|.
CASSAGTVYGYTF
TGTGCCAGTAGTGCCGGGACAGTCTATGGCTACACCTTC
>TRBD1|TRBV6-5|TRBJ1-6|15|.
CASTLQGLENSPLHF
TGTGCCAGCACTCTACAGGGGCTTGAAAATTCACCCCTCCACTTT
>.|TRBV6-1|TRBJ1-3|12|.
CASSLQTVPQYF
TGTGCCAGCAGTCTACAGACAGTGCCCCAATATTTT
>.|TRBV5-1|TRBJ2-7|15|.
CARGKGNGDSYEQYF
TGCGCCAGAGGAAAGGGTAATGGGGACTCCTACGAGCAGTACTTC
>TRBD1|TRBV6-1|TRBJ2-7|15|.
CASSETGTGSYEQYF
TGTGCCAGCAGTGAAACTGGGACAGGGTCCTACGAGCAGTACTTC
>TRBD1|TRBV27|TRBJ2-7|15|.
CASSSGTGQIYEQYF
TGTGCCAGCAGTTCTGGGACAGGGCAAATCTACGAGCAGTACTTC
>.|TRBV28|TRBJ1-5|14|once
CASSRGGSNQPQHF
TGTGCCAGCTCGCGGGGGGGGAGCAATCAGCCCCAGCATTTT
>TRBD2|TRBV7-6|TRBJ2-7|14|.
CASSSGLAGDEQYF
TGTGCCAGCAGTTCGGGACTAGCGGGAGACGAGCAGTACTTC
>TRBD1|TRBV27|TRBJ1-1|14|.
CASSPGTGNTEAFF
TGTGCCAGCAGTCCCGGGACAGGGAACACTGAAGCTTTCTTT
>.|TRBV5-4|TRBJ1-6|15|.
CASSLAPGVGSPLHF
TGTGCCAGCAGCTTGGCCCCCGGGGTAGGATCACCCCTCCACTTT
>.|TRBV29-1|TRBJ2-7|15|once
CSVTDRTGSSYEQYF
TGCAGCGTTACCGACAGAACAGGGAGCTCCTACGAGCAGTACTTC
>TRBD2|TRBV19|TRBJ2-2|18|.
CASSIGLAGPSIAGELFF
TGTGCCAGTAGTATTGGTCTAGCGGGGCCCTCCATCGCCGGGGAGCTGTTTTTT